These 3 T cell receptor gamma chains share one sample of origin, sequenced in a study of intestinal T cells in coeliac disease (dated by TCRdb to 2018 to 2020). Genomic DNA was extracted with the QIAamp DNA FFPE tissue kit from ten 5-um FFPE scrolls per case. Libraries were made using multiplex PCR. The sequencing machine was an Ion Torrent PGM. TRG repertoires were amplified from about 190 ng of biopsy DNA with the LymphoTrack kit, in which Illumina adapters are carried by the primers. TCRdb reran clone calling on the public reads with CATT; rows sharing one DNA sequence were then combined. Counted in this sample were roughly 900 gamma-chain clones; roughly 45% of them appeared once. Of the sample, 15% to 20% falls within the top ten clones. The source material was a duodenal biopsy. The receptor set was obtained from a human donor with celiac disease.

The V gene is TRGV10, the J gene TRGJ1 or TRGJ2. TRGV10 is an ORF, and what it does is uncertain. The CDR3 is 13 residues long. With V trimmed by 12 bases and J by 1 base, 10 bases remained unmatched. CDR3 sequence (DNA): TGTGCTGCCGTGGGTACTAATTATTATAAGAAACTCTTT. This gives the protein CAAVGTNYYKKLF.

As regards this clone: A read error likely explains why the TCRdb protein, taken from a much larger clone, differs from this DNA's translation at residue 12; the protein shown is translated from the DNA. Here the CDR3 reads CACWIRYTTGWLKIF. In nucleotides, the CDR3 is TGTGCCTGCTGGATTAGATATACCACTGGTTGGCTCAAGATATTT. This chain links TRGV11 with TRGJP1. TRGV11 is given ORF status, its function remaining uncertain. The CDR3 is 15 residues long.

As concerns this clone: The junction departs from the called germline gene at one end, perhaps through a read error. The sample carries other DNA sequences with the same CDR3. This chain links TRGV4 with TRGJ1 or TRGJ2. There are 10 residues in the CDR3. The germline V gene encodes CDR1 EGSTGY and CDR2 YDSYTSSV. The CDR3 nucleotides are TGTGCCACCTGGGGCTATAAGAAACTCTTC. As protein: CATWGYKKLF.